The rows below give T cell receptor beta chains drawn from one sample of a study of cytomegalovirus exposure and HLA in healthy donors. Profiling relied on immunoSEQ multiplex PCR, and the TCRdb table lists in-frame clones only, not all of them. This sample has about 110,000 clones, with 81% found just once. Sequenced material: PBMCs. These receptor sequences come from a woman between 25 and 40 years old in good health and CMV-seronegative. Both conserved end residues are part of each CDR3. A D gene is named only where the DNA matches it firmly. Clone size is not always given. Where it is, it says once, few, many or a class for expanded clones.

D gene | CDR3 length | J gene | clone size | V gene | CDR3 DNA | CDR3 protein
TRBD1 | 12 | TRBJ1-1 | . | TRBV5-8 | TGTGCCAGCAGCTTCGAGGGGGCAATGGCTTTCTTT | CASSFEGAMAFF
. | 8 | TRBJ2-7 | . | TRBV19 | TGTGCCACGAGGAGTCAGTACTTC | CATRSQYF
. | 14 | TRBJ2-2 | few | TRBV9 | TGTGCCAGCAGCCAGACAGGCCCCACCGGGGAGCTGTTTTTT | CASSQTGPTGELFF
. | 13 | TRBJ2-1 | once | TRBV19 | TGTGCCAGTAGTATAGCGGCACGGGAACGTCAGCTCTTC | CASSIAARERQLF
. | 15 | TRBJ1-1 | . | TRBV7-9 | TGTGCCAGCAGCCGTAGTGGGGCCCCGAACACTGAAGCTTTCTTT | CASSRSGAPNTEAFF
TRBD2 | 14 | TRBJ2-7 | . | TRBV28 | TGTGCCAGCGGGCTTATAGCGGGAGCCGGCGAGCAGTACTTC | CASGLIAGAGEQYF
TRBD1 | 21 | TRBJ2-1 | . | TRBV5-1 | TGCGCCAGCAGCTTGGATACACCTTATACGGGACAGGCGAGCTCCTACAATGAGCAGTTCTTC | CASSLDTPYTGQASSYNEQFF
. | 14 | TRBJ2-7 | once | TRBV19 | TGTGCCAGTAGTATAACGGGGGGCCCCTACGAGCAGTACTTC | CASSITGGPYEQYF
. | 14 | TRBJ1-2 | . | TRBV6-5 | TGTGCCAGCAGTTACTCGTCTACAGGGTGGGGCTACACCTTC | CASSYSSTGWGYTF
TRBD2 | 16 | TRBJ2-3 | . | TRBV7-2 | TGTGCCAGCAGCTTAGACTCTAGGGCTGGGGGGGGTACGCAGTATTTT | CASSLDSRAGGGTQYF
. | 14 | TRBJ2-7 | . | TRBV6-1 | TGTGCCAGCAGTGAAGGCGGGATCGGCTACGAGCAGTACTTC | CASSEGGIGYEQYF
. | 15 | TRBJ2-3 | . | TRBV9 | TGTGCCAGCACCCCGAGGGTCGGAAGCACAGATACGCAGTATTTT | CASTPRVGSTDTQYF
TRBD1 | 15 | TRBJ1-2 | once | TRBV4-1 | TGCGCCAGCAGCCAAGTCTGGACAGGGCCCAATGGCTACACCTTC | CASSQVWTGPNGYTF
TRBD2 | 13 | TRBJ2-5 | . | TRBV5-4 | TGTGCCAGCAAAGAGGGACTACAAGAGACCCAGTACTTC | CASKEGLQETQYF
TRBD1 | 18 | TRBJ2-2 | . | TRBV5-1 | TGCGCCAGCAGCTTGGCGCAATTCGGGACAGGGCGGACCGGGGAGCTGTTTTTT | CASSLAQFGTGRTGELFF
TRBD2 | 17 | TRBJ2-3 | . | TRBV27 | TGTGCCAGCAGTTTCCTCGGGACTAGGGCGGGCGGGGATACGCAGTATTTT | CASSFLGTRAGGDTQYF
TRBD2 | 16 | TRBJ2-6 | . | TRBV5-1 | TGCGCCAGCAGCTTGGAGGGAGGGGCTGGGGCCAACGTCCTGACTTTC | CASSLEGGAGANVLTF
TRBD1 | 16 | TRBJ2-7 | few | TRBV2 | TGTGCCAGCAGTGAACGAGTGGGGACAGGGACCTACGAGCAGTACTTC | CASSERVGTGTYEQYF